These 8 T cell receptor beta chains were all obtained from the same sample, sequenced in a study of control samples from healthy donors and cancer patients. The data were produced by immunoSEQ multiplex PCR, yet TCRdb's version contains in-frame clones alone and is incomplete. Of about 96,000 clones listed, approximately 95% are singletons. Specimen: blood. These receptor sequences come from a young man in good health.

The J gene is TRBJ2-2, the V gene TRBV18; 8 bases match TRBD1. Germline V CDR1 and CDR2: KGHSH, LQKENI. Trimming cost V 1 base and J 5 bases; bases outside gene matches: 3. CDR3 length: 15 residues. DNA of the CDR3: TGTGCCAGCTCACCACGGACAGGGAGGACCGGGGAGCTGTTTTTT. It codes for CASSPRTGRTGELFF.

The genes are TRBV5-4 and TRBJ2-7; D unresolved. The germline CDR1 and CDR2 sequences are SGHNT and YYREEE (reference sequence). The CDR3 loop spans 14 amino acids. V was cut by 4 bases and J by 2 bases, with 13 bases left in between. The DNA for the CDR3 is TGTGCCAGCAGCCCCCTCGGCCGAGCCTACGAGCAGTACTTC. Protein product: CASSPLGRAYEQYF. Combining the CDR3 with reference TRBV5-4 and TRBJ2-7 gives the whole variable domain ETGVTQSPTHLIKTRGQQVTLRCSSQSGHNTVSWYQQALGQGPQFIFQYYREEENGRGNFPPRFSGLQFPNYSSELNVNALELDDSALYLCASSPLGRAYEQYFGPGTRLTVT.

This chain links TRBV27 with TRBJ1-6; maybe TRBD1 (5 bases). V lost 5 bases, J lost 5 bases, and 16 bases lay in between. Per germline, CDR1 MNHEY and CDR2 SMNVEV (reference sequence). The CDR3 loop spans 16 amino acids. DNA for the CDR3: TGTGCCAGCAGTGCGGCCCGGGGGGTGAATAATTCACCCCTCCACTTT. Its protein is CASSAARGVNNSPLHF.

V usage is TRBV30 and J usage is TRBJ1-1; 9 bases line up with TRBD1. Trimming at V came to 2 bases and at J to 5 bases, leaving 6 bases not matched to a gene. Germline V gene data show CDR1 as GTSNPN and CDR2 as SVGIG (reference sequence). There are 14 residues in the CDR3. The CDR3 is CAWSLVTGGTEAFF. CDR3 coding DNA: TGTGCCTGGAGTTTAGTGACAGGGGGGACTGAAGCTTTCTTT.

The V call is TRBV29-1, the J call TRBJ2-7, with 8 bases aligning to TRBD2. The CDR3 sequence is 13 residues long. CDR1 is SQVTM, CDR2 ANQGSEA, per germline. V shed 0 bases, J shed 6 bases, and the junction held 4 bases outside the gene matches. The CDR3 reads CSVEDGTRGEQYF. The DNA for the CDR3 is TGCAGCGTTGAAGATGGGACTAGAGGCGAGCAGTACTTC.

This clone was detected once. The chain couples TRBV7-2 to TRBJ2-3; 10 bases match TRBD2. The CDR3 runs to 16 residues. V lost 1 base to trimming and J lost 8 bases; unmatched junction nucleotides: 9. Germline CDR1 reads SGHTA; CDR2 reads FQGNSA. The CDR3 DNA follows: TGTGCCAGCAGCTTAGTCGTCGGCCTAGCGGGGGCTACGCAGTATTTT. Residues: CASSLVVGLAGATQYF.

This sequence joins TRBV10-2 and TRBJ1-2, with D unresolved. Germline values: CDR1 WSHSY, CDR2 SAAADI. V was shortened by 0 bases and J by 0 bases, with 5 bases between the two germline ends. This CDR3 comprises 14 residues. The CDR3 reads CASSESLANYGYTF. The DNA for the CDR3 is TGCGCCAGCAGTGAGTCGCTAGCTAACTATGGCTACACCTTC.

This rearrangement joins TRBV30 to TRBJ2-7, with 7 bases lining up with TRBD2. Per germline, CDR1 GTSNPN and CDR2 SVGIG (reference sequence). The junction had 11 bases not matched to a gene; V was cut back by 0 bases and J by 3 bases. The length of the CDR3 is 16 residues. This chain's CDR3 is CAWSVPGGLTGYEQYF. CDR3 bases: TGTGCCTGGAGTGTACCGGGGGGACTAACAGGCTACGAGCAGTACTTC.